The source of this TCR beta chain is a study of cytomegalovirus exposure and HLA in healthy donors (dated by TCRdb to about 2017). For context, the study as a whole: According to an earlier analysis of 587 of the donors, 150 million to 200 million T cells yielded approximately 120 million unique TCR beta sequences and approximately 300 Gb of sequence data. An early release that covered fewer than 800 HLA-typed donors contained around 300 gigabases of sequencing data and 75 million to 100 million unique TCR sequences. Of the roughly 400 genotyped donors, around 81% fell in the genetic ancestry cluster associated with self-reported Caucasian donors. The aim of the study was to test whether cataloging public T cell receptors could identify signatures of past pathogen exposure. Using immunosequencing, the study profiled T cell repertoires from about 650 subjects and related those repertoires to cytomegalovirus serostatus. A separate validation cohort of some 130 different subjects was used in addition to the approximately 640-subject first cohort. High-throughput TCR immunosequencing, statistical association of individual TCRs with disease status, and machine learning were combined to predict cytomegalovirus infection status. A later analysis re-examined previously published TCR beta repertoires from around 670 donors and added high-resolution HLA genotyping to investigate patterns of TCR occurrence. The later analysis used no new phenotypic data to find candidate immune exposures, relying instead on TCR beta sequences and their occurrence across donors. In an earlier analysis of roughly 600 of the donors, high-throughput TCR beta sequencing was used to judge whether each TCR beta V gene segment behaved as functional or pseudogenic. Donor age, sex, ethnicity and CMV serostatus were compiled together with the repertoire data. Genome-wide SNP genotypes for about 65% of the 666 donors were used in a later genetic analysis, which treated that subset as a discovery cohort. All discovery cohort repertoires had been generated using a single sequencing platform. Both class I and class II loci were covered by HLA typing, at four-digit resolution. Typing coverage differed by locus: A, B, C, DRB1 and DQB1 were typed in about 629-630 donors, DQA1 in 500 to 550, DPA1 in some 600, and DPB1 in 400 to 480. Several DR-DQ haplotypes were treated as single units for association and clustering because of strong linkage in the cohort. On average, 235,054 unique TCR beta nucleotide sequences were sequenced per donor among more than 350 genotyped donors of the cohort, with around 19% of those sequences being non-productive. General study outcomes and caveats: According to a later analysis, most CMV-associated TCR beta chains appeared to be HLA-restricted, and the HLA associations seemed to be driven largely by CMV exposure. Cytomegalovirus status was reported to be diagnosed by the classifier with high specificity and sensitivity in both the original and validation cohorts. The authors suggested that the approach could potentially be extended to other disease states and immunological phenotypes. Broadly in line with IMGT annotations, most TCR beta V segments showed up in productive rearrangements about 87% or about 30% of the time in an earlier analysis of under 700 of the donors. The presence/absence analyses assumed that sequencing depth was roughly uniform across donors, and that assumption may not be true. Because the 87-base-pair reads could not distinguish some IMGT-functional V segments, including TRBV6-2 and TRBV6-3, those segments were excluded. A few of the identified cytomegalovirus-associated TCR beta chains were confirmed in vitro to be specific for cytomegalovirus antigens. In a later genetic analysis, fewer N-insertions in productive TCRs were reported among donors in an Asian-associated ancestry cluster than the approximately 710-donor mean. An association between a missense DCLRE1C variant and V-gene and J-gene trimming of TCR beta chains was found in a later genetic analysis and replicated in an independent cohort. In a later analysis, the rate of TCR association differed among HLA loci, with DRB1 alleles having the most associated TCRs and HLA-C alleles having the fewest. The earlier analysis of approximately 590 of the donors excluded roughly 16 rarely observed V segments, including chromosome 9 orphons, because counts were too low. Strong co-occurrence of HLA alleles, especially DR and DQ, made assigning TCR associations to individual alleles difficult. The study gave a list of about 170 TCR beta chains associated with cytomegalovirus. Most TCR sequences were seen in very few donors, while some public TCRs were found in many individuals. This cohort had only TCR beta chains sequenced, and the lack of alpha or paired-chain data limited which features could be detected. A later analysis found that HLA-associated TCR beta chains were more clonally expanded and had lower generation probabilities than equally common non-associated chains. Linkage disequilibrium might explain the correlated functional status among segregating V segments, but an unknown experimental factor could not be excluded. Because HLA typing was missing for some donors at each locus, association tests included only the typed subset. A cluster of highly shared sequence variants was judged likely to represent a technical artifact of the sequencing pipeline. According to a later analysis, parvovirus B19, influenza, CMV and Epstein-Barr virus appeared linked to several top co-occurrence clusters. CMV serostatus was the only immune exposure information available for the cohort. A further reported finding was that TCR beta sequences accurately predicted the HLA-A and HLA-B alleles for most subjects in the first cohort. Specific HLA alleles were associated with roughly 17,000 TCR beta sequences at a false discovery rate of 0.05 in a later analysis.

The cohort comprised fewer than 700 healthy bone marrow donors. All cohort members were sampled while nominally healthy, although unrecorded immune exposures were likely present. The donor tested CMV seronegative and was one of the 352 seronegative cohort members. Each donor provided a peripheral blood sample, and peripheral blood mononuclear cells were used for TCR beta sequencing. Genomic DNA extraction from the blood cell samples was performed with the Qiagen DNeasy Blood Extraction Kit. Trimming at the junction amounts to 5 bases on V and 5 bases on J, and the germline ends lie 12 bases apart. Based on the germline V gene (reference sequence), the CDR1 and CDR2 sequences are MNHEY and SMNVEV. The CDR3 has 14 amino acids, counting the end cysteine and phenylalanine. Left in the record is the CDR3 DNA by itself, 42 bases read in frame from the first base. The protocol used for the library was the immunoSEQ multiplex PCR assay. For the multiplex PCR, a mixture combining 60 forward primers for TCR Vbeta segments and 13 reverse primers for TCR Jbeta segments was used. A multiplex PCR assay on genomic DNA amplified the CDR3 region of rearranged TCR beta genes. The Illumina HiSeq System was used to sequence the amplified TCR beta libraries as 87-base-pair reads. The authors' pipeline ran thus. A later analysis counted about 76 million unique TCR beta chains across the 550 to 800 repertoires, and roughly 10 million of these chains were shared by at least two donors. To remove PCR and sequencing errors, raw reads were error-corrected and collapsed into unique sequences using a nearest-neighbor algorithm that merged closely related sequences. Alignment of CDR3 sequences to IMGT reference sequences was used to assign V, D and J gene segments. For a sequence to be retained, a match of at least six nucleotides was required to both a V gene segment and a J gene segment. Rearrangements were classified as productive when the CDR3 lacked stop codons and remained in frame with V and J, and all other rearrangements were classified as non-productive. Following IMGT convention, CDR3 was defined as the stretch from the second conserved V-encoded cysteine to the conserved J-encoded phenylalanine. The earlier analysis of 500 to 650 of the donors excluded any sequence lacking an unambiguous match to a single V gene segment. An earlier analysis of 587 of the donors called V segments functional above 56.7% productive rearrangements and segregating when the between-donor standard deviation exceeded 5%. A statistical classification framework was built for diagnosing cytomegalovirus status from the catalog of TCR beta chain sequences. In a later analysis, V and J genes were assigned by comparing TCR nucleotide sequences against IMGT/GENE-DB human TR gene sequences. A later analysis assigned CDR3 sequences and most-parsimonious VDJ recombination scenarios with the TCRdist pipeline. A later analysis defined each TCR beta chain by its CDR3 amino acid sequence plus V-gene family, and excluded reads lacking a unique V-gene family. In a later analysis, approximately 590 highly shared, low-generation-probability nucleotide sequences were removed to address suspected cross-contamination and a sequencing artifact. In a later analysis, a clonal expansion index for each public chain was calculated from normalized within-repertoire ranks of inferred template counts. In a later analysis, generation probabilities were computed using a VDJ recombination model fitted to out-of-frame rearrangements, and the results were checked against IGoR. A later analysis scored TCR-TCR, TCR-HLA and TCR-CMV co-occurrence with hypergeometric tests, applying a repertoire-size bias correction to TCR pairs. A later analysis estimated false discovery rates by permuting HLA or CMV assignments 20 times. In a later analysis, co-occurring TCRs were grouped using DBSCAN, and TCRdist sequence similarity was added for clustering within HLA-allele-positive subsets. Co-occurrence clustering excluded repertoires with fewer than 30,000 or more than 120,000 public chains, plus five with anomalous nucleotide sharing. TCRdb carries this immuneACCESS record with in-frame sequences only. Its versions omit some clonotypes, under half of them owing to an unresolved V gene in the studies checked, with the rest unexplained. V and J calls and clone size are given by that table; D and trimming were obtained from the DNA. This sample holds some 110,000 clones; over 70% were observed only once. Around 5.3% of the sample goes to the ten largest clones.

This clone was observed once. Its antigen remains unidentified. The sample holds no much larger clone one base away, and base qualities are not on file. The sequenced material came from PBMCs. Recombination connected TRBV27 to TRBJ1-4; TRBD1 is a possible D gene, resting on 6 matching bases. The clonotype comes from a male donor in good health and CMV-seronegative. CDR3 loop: CASSRAGANEKLFF. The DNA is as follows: TGTGCCAGCAGTAGGGCGGGGGCCAATGAAAAACTGTTTTTT. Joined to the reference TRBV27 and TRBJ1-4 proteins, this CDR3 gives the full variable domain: EAQVTQNPRYLITVTGKKLTVTCSQNMNHEYMSWYRQDPGLGLRQIYYSMNVEVTDKGDVPEGYKVSRKEKRNFPLILESPSPNQTSLYFCASSRAGANEKLFFGSGTQLSVL.